Each of the 17 T cell receptor beta chains below was sequenced from the same sample in a study of shared clonotypes between healthy human individuals. Naive CD8 cells comprised CD45RO-negative, CCR7-positively selected cells, excluding terminally differentiated effector memory CD45RA+ cells. Method: immunoSEQ multiplex PCR; TCRdb's copy keeps in-frame clones and lacks some. The sample lists roughly 1,800,000 clones, roughly 95% occurring once. Sequenced material: naive CD8+ T cells sorted from blood. All receptors derive from a man between 18 and 35 years old in good health.

This chain links TRBV9 with TRBJ2-7; D is perhaps TRBD2 (6 bases). CDR1 is SGDLS, CDR2 YYNGEE, per germline. This CDR3 region has 14 residues. V was shortened by 4 bases and J by 0 bases, with 11 bases between the two germline ends. The DNA of the CDR3 is TGTGCCAGCAGCCCGGGACTCAACTCCTACGAGCAGTACTTC. It translates to CASSPGLNSYEQYF.

The chain couples TRBV4-1 to TRBJ1-5, with D hard to call. Trimming shortened V by 1 base and J by 2 bases, and 12 bases separated the two germline ends. This CDR3 comprises 16 residues. CDR1 and CDR2 from the germline V gene are MGHRA and YSYEKL. The CDR3 reads CASSQASGKGNQPQHF. As DNA, the CDR3 is TGCGCCAGCAGCCAAGCATCGGGCAAGGGCAATCAGCCCCAGCATTTT.

The chain carries TRBV2 and TRBJ1-4; D remains unclear. The germline gives CDR1 SNHLY, CDR2 FYNNEI. The CDR3 extends over 15 amino acids. V lost 1 base and J 1 base, leaving 7 bases between the germline ends. CDR3 coding DNA: TGTGCCAGCAGTGAAGAATGGGGAACTAATGAAAAACTGTTTTTT. Residues: CASSEEWGTNEKLFF.

The chain is built from TRBV6-4 and TRBJ2-1; weak D call: TRBD2 (6 bases). The V end was cut by 6 bases, the J end by 0 bases, with 18 bases between. The germline gives CDR1 MRHNA, CDR2 SNTAGT. The CDR3 extends over 17 amino acids. CDR3 in amino acids: CASSVTPGLSSYNEQFF. As DNA, the CDR3 is TGTGCCAGCAGCGTGACTCCGGGACTCAGCTCCTACAATGAGCAGTTCTTC.

This chain links TRBV6-5 with TRBJ1-1, with D unresolved. V was clipped by 2 bases and J by 11 bases, with 15 bases between them. CDR1 is MNHEY, CDR2 SVGAGI, per germline. The CDR3 has 13 amino acids. In DNA, the CDR3 is TGTGCCAGCAGTTACCAAGACGGTGAAATGGCTTTCTTT. This encodes CASSYQDGEMAFF.

The CDR3 loop reads CASSLPPGGEDTGELFF. Here the CDR3 DNA reads TGTGCCAGCAGCCTCCCGCCGGGGGGAGAGGACACCGGGGAGCTGTTTTTT. V gene TRBV4-2 combines with J gene TRBJ2-2, with TRBD2 matching 7 bases. V was clipped by 4 bases and J by 3 bases; unmatched bases: 11. This CDR3 region has 17 residues. Germline V gene data show CDR1 as LGHNA and CDR2 as YNFKEQ.

Regarding this clone: The sample carries other DNA sequences with the same CDR3. The genes are TRBV29-1 and TRBJ2-7; tentative D call: TRBD1 (6 bases). The ends were cut back, 6 bases at V and 2 bases at J, with 11 bases in the middle. The CDR3 extends over 12 amino acids. The germline CDR1 and CDR2 sequences are SQVTM and ANQGSEA. The CDR3 protein is CSVAGTTYEQYF. CDR3 DNA: TGCAGCGTCGCCGGGACAACCTACGAGCAGTACTTC.

V is TRBV11-3 and J is TRBJ2-7, with 12 positions matching TRBD1. The CDR3 sequence is 15 residues long. Germline lookup yields CDR1 SGHNT and CDR2 YENEEA. J gave up 5 bases and V 5 bases, and 7 bases lay outside the gene matches. The CDR3 region is CASSITGTGGHEQYF. In nucleotides, the CDR3 is TGTGCCAGCAGCATAACCGGGACAGGGGGCCACGAGCAGTACTTC.

J is TRBJ2-1 and V is TRBV4-1; 7 bases map to TRBD2. Germline CDR1 reads MGHRA; CDR2 reads YSYEKL. The V segment lost 2 bases and the J segment 7 bases; nucleotides outside the gene matches: 5. CDR3 length equals 14 residues. CDR3 in amino acids: CASSQRGGRNEQFF. CDR3 bases: TGCGCCAGCAGCCAACGGGGAGGGCGGAATGAGCAGTTCTTC.

This clone appeared a single time. The chain combines TRBV7-2 with TRBJ1-1; D gene ambiguous. Looked up from germline, CDR1 is SGHTA and CDR2 is FQGNSA. Trimming stripped 0 bases from V and 4 bases from J, with 3 bases between. The CDR3 has 12 amino acids. The CDR3 bases are TGTGCCAGCAGCTTAGCTTCCACTGAAGCTTTCTTT. It specifies CASSLASTEAFF. The whole variable domain, filled in from reference TRBV7-2 and TRBJ1-1, reads GAGVSQSPSNKVTEKGKDVELRCDPISGHTALYWYRQSLGQGLEFLIYFQGNSAPDKSGLPSDRFSAERTGGSVSTLTIQRTQQEDSAVYLCASSLASTEAFFGQGTRLTVV.

CDR3 protein: CSVERGRGNTEAFF. The CDR3 DNA reads as TGCAGCGTTGAACGGGGAAGGGGTAACACTGAAGCTTTCTTT. The rearrangement joins TRBV29-1 to TRBJ1-1; a weak D match, TRBD1 (5 bases). The CDR3 extends over 14 amino acids. V was shortened by 2 bases and J by 2 bases, with 12 bases between the two germline ends. Germline CDR1 reads SQVTM; CDR2 reads ANQGSEA.

A remark on this clone: The sample contains more than one DNA sequence encoding this CDR3. The rearrangement joins TRBV9 to TRBJ2-5, with D perhaps TRBD1 (6 bases). Trimming shortened V by 0 bases and J by 5 bases, and 11 bases separated the two germline ends. The CDR3 sequence is 14 residues long. Germline CDR1 reads SGDLS; CDR2 reads YYNGEE. The CDR3 coding sequence is TGTGCCAGCAGCGTAGCTGGGGGCGAGGAGACCCAGTACTTC. It translates to CASSVAGGEETQYF.

This clone was seen only once. The chain employs TRBV29-1 and TRBJ2-1; 7 nucleotides align to TRBD1. The CDR3 length is 12 residues. With 6 bases clipped from V and 8 bases from J, the junction kept 7 bases outside the gene matches. Germline V gene sequence: CDR1 SQVTM, CDR2 ANQGSEA. In nucleotides, the CDR3 is TGCAGCGTCGTGACAGGGTCTGATGAGCAGTTCTTC. This translates into CSVVTGSDEQFF.

The chain joins TRBV28 to TRBJ1-2; TRBD1 agrees at 8 bases. There are 13 residues in the CDR3. Germline values: CDR1 MDHEN, CDR2 SYDVKM. The ends lost 6 bases at V and 8 bases at J; junction bases unmatched: 8. CDR3 residues: CASSPGQGVGYTF. The CDR3 DNA sequence: TGTGCCAGCAGCCCCGGACAGGGAGTCGGCTACACCTTC.

CDR3 region: CASSSSQTPSYEQYF. The CDR3 nucleotides read TGTGCCAGCAGCTCCTCCCAGACACCCTCCTACGAGCAGTACTTC. The J gene is TRBJ2-7, the V gene TRBV13; no clear D gene. Germline-derived CDR1 and CDR2 are PRHDT and FYEKMQ (reference sequence). The CDR3 runs to 15 residues. Trimming stripped 4 bases from V and 0 bases from J, with 13 bases between.

This clone appeared a single time. The chain recombines TRBV5-6 with TRBJ2-2; D may be TRBD1 (5 bases). The CDR3 has 13 residues. CDR1 SGHDT and CDR2 YYEEEE come from the germline V gene. The V gene lost 0 bases and the J gene lost 8 bases, with 8 bases spanning the gap. The CDR3 loop reads CASSLASGGELFF. The CDR3 nucleotides are TGTGCCAGCAGCTTGGCCTCAGGGGGGGAGCTGTTTTTT.

The V and J genes are TRBV13 and TRBJ2-5; 8 positions agree with TRBD1. Germline lookup yields CDR1 PRHDT and CDR2 FYEKMQ (reference sequence). Trimming took 0 bases from V and 5 from J; bases not matched to a gene: 5. CDR3 length: 15 amino acids. Here the CDR3 reads CASSLGQGARETQYF. CDR3 sequence (DNA): TGTGCCAGCAGCTTAGGCCAGGGGGCTAGGGAGACCCAGTACTTC.